These T cell receptor beta chains were read from a single sample in a study of shared clonotypes between healthy human individuals. Clones were sequenced by immunoSEQ multiplex PCR, and TCRdb holds only the in-frame ones, with some missing. Of some 2.1 million clones listed, around 95% are singletons. The sample was naive CD4+ T cells sorted from blood. These receptors all stem from a man between 18 and 35 years old in good health. Each CDR3 is given without its conserved first and last residue.

V gene	J gene	CDR3 protein
TRBV10-3	TRBJ2-3	AIRGSTDTQY
TRBV25-1	TRBJ1-1	ASSERGANTEAF
TRBV10-3	TRBJ2-7	AISESLNREQY
TRBV4-3	TRBJ2-7	ASSLHGDTAYEQY
TRBV11-2	TRBJ2-1	ASSSLAGTYNEQF
TRBV7-9	TRBJ2-3	ASSTGLAGSSTDTQY
TRBV28	TRBJ1-1	ASSWDRRNTEAF
TRBV6-1	TRBJ2-1	ASSGLTRGNEQF
TRBV2	TRBJ2-1	ASRPGLALNEQF
TRBV11-2	TRBJ2-3	ASSLGLGGSSTDTQY
TRBV2	TRBJ2-7	ASKTRQQSYEQY
TRBV19	TRBJ1-5	ASSIRAYGDNQPQH
TRBV27	TRBJ1-2	ASSSRTGTGYT
TRBV10-3	TRBJ1-4	AISESVGVGEKLF
TRBV19	TRBJ2-7	ASSGLDGAIYEQY
TRBV7-9	TRBJ1-1	ASSLGGQGTEAF
TRBV18	TRBJ2-7	ASSPAGLAGYEQY
TRBV6-1	TRBJ2-3	ASTGGVVDTQY
TRBV5-6	TRBJ2-4	ASSFRDSKNIQY
TRBV9	TRBJ2-2	ASSVGLAGDGELF
TRBV19	TRBJ1-2	ASRGLATRSHT
TRBV27	TRBJ1-2	ASSPGTGSWGYT
TRBV6-5	TRBJ1-1	ASSFQGAF
TRBV7-2	TRBJ1-5	ASSLAGTMGQPQH
TRBV29-1	TRBJ1-1	SVAGSVRDTEAF